This paragraph reports one T cell receptor (beta chain). Its matching antigen is unknown. A junction boundary mismatches the germline segment, possibly from a read error. Assay: immunoSEQ multiplex PCR; the TCRdb copy retains only in-frame clones and omits some. The table records 2,500,000 or so clones, 85% to 95% of them present only once. The record originates from a study of shared clonotypes between healthy human individuals. Study-wide results and caveats: Generation of non-shared clonotypes was less probable than generation of clonotypes shared by all four donors. Naive subsets generally had larger estimated richness than memory subsets.

Looked up from germline, CDR1 is ENHRY and CDR2 is SYGVKD. The CDR3 has 16 residues. The receptor's source is a man between 18 and 35 years old in good health. Some clones in this sample may be carry-over from other donors' samples. Sequenced material: naive CD4+ T cells from PBMCs. The subset is: CD45RA+ positively selected. The V call is TRBV10-3, the J call TRBJ2-7; 10 bases are a match to TRBD1. CDR3 residues: CAISQSGGTGAYEQYF. The CDR3 DNA reads TGTGCCATCAGTCAGTCGGGAGGGACAGGGGCCTACGAGCAGTACTTC.